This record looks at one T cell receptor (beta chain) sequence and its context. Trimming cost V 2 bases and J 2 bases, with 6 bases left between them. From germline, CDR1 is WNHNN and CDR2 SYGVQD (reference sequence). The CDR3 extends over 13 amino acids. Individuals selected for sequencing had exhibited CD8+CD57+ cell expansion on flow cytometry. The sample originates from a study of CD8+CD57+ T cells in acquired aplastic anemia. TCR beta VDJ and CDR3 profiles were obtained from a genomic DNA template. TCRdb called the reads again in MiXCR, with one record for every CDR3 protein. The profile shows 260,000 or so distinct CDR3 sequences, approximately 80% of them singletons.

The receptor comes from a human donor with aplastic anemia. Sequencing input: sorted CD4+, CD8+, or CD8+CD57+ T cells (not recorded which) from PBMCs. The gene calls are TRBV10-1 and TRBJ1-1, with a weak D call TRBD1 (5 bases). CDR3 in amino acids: CASSERDNTEAFF. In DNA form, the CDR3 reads TGCGCCAGCAGTGAGCGGGACAACACTGAAGCTTTCTTT.